The entry below gives a single TCR beta chain sequence along with its context. Trimming stripped 4 bases from V and 5 bases from J, with 15 bases between. The CDR3 totals 15 residues. Germline CDR1 and CDR2: SGHRS and YFSETQ. Here immunoSEQ multiplex PCR was the method, and the copy in TCRdb shows in-frame clones only, minus some. The data show 65,000 to 95,000 clones, more than 65% seen once. This record belongs to a study of blood T cell repertoires in COVID-19. The sequence derives from a woman aged 50 to 65 with acute or convalescent COVID-19. The sequencing input was peripheral blood. The genes are TRBV5-1 and TRBJ2-2; D perhaps matches TRBD2 (6 bases). CDR3 sequence reads: CASSLLSGSTGELFF. The CDR3 nucleotides read TGCGCCAGCAGCCTACTTAGCGGATCTACCGGGGAGCTGTTTTTT.